This is a list of T cell receptor beta chains from one sample in a study of blood T cell repertoires in COVID-19. TCRdb's copy holds only in-frame clones and misses some; the assay was immunoSEQ multiplex PCR. The sample comprises roughly 120,000 clones, 60% to 85% of which are singletons, and over 2% rests with the top ten. Sample: peripheral blood. The receptors originated from an older man with acute or convalescent COVID-19. Each CDR3 is given with its conserved first and last residue. Fields, in order: clone size, V gene, J gene, D gene, CDR3 protein, CDR3 DNA. The D gene is left open where the match is weak. Clone size is given for some rows only: seen once, a few or many times, or a class if the clone is expanded.

abundance: -; v_gene: TRBV18; j_gene: TRBJ2-7; d_gene: -; CDR3aa: CASSPTRGDEQYF; CDR3nt: TGTGCCAGCTCACCGACCAGGGGAGACGAGCAGTACTTC
abundance: -; v_gene: TRBV4-1; j_gene: TRBJ2-5; d_gene: TRBD2; CDR3aa: CASSQDAVIGLAGGLETQYF; CDR3nt: TGCGCCAGCAGCCAAGATGCGGTGATTGGGCTAGCGGGGGGCCTGGAGACCCAGTACTTC
abundance: few; v_gene: TRBV6-4; j_gene: TRBJ2-2; d_gene: -; CDR3aa: CASSQLTNTGELFF; CDR3nt: TGTGCCAGCAGTCAACTTACGAACACCGGGGAGCTGTTTTTT
abundance: -; v_gene: TRBV7-9; j_gene: TRBJ1-6; d_gene: TRBD1; CDR3aa: CASSLANSGTGGVGSPLHF; CDR3nt: TGTGCCAGCAGCTTAGCGAACTCCGGGACAGGGGGCGTCGGTTCACCCCTCCACTTT
abundance: -; v_gene: TRBV3-1/TRBV3-2; j_gene: TRBJ1-1; d_gene: TRBD1; CDR3aa: CASSPGQGDTEAFF; CDR3nt: TGTGCCAGCAGTCCGGGACAGGGTGACACTGAAGCTTTCTTT
abundance: -; v_gene: TRBV19; j_gene: TRBJ1-4; d_gene: -; CDR3aa: CASTISISAGRNEKLFF; CDR3nt: TGTGCCAGTACTATCTCCATATCAGCGGGCCGTAATGAAAAACTGTTTTTT
abundance: -; v_gene: TRBV5-4; j_gene: TRBJ2-2; d_gene: -; CDR3aa: CASSLARGNTGELFF; CDR3nt: TGTGCCAGCAGCTTGGCTCGGGGGAACACCGGGGAGCTGTTTTTT
abundance: many; v_gene: TRBV19; j_gene: TRBJ2-1; d_gene: TRBD2; CDR3aa: CASSIMSAGGYNEQFF; CDR3nt: TGTGCCAGTAGTATCATGTCGGCGGGGGGGTACAATGAGCAGTTCTTC
abundance: -; v_gene: TRBV11-1; j_gene: TRBJ1-5; d_gene: TRBD1; CDR3aa: CASSLTGVGQPQHF; CDR3nt: TGTGCCAGCAGCCTGACAGGGGTGGGCCAGCCCCAGCATTTT
abundance: -; v_gene: TRBV6-2/TRBV6-3; j_gene: TRBJ1-2; d_gene: -; CDR3aa: CASSLNAVGYTF; CDR3nt: TGTGCCAGCAGCCTCAATGCGGTTGGCTACACCTTC